These 27 T cell receptor beta chains were all obtained from the same sample, sequenced in a study of blood T cells in healthy people across ages. The authors ran a second PCR of roughly 6 to 12 cycles using a sample-barcoded 5' primer and a J-beta primer mix. TCRdb independently ran MiXCR on the 5' RACE reads; one entry per CDR3 protein. In the table there are 1.5 million to 2 million distinct CDR3 sequences, under 30% of which are singletons. The specimen sequenced was blood. These receptors came from a woman aged 25 to 39 in good health.

V usage is TRBV4-1 and J usage is TRBJ2-2, with 13 bases identical to TRBD2. The junction had 5 bases not matched to a gene; V was cut back by 1 base and J by 3 bases. The CDR3 has 18 amino acids. Germline V CDR1 and CDR2: MGHRA, YSYEKL. The CDR3 DNA sequence: TGCGCCAGCAGCCAAGCAAGGACTAGCGGGGGAGACACCGGGGAGCTGTTTTTT. This codes for CASSQARTSGGDTGELFF.

This clonotype appeared a few times. The chain recombines TRBV27 with TRBJ2-1, with unresolved D. The V gene lost 4 bases and the J gene lost 5 bases, with 12 bases spanning the gap. The germline V gene encodes CDR1 MNHEY and CDR2 SMNVEV (reference sequence). The CDR3 has 14 residues. CDR3 amino acids: CASSWGFLNNEQFF. The CDR3, as DNA: TGTGCCAGCAGTTGGGGATTCCTTAACAATGAGCAGTTCTTC.

This clonotype was counted at least ten times. The V and J genes are TRBV12-3 or TRBV12-4 and TRBJ2-1, with 9 bases identical to TRBD2. CDR3 size: 15 residues. The ends lost 3 bases at V and 7 bases at J; junction bases unmatched: 7. The CDR3 loop is CASSFSGSQGNEQFF. The DNA for the CDR3 is TGTGCCAGCAGTTTTAGCGGGAGTCAAGGGAATGAGCAGTTCTTC.

This clonotype was detected only a few times. This rearrangement joins TRBV5-1 to TRBJ2-3, with 13 bases matching TRBD2. Germline V gives CDR1 SGHRS, CDR2 YFSETQ. V shed 2 bases and J 3 bases; nucleotides not matched to a gene: 3. This CDR3 comprises 16 residues. The CDR3, as DNA: TGCGCCAGCAGCTTTGGACTAGCGGGAGCGACAGATACGCAGTATTTT. This translates into CASSFGLAGATDTQYF.

This clonotype was counted at least ten times. The gene calls are TRBV19 and TRBJ2-7, with 7 bases matching TRBD1. The CDR3 covers 14 residues. Germline CDR1 is LNHDA and CDR2 is SQIVND (reference sequence). V gave up 6 bases and J gave up 3 bases; unmatched junction bases: 8. CDR3 residues: CASSPVGGFYEQYF. The DNA of the CDR3 is TGTGCCAGTAGCCCCGTAGGGGGCTTCTACGAGCAGTACTTC.

This clonotype was counted ten times or more. The chain has TRBV7-7 and TRBJ2-1; D ambiguous. The CDR3 length is 15 residues. Germline V CDR1 and CDR2: SSHAT, FNYEAQ (reference sequence). Trimming took off 1 base at V and 7 bases at J, with 14 bases between the two ends. The CDR3 nucleotides are TGTGCCAGCAGCTTAGGCCCAGGTCTGGGGAATGAGCAGTTCTTC. As protein: CASSLGPGLGNEQFF.

V and J are TRBV12-3 or TRBV12-4 and TRBJ1-5, with D possibly TRBD1 on 5 matching bases. Trimming left V 5 bases short and J 2 bases short, with 16 bases between. CDR3 size: 16 residues. CDR3 bases: TGTGCCAGCAGTCGCCTCGGGACGGGCGGCAATCAGCCCCAGCATTTT. Residues: CASSRLGTGGNQPQHF.

The chain joins TRBV6-2 or TRBV6-3 to TRBJ2-1; the match to TRBD2 covers 9 bases. This CDR3 comprises 13 residues. CDR1 and CDR2 from the germline V gene are MNHEY and SVGEGT. The J segment lost 6 bases and the V segment lost 7 bases, leaving 4 bases of the junction unmatched. Here the CDR3 DNA reads TGTGCCAGCAAGGGGCGGGAGGGCAATGAGCAGTTCTTC. It is translated as CASKGREGNEQFF.

As regards this clonotype: A much larger clone differs by one base, so this may be a read error. The chain employs TRBV28 and TRBJ1-2; D perhaps matches TRBD1 (6 bases). The CDR3 loop spans 15 amino acids. In germline, CDR1 is MDHEN, CDR2 SYDVKM. With 0 bases removed from V and 3 bases from J, the gap between germline ends came to 11 bases. The CDR3: CASSLWGAGDYGYTF. CDR3 DNA sequence: TGTGCCAGCAGTTTATGGGGGGCAGGGGACTATGGCTACACCTTC.

V usage is TRBV20-1 and J usage is TRBJ2-1; TRBD2 matches 11 bases. The CDR3 loop spans 10 amino acids. Germline V gene sequence: CDR1 DFQATT, CDR2 SNEGSKA (reference sequence). Trimming at V came to 4 bases and at J to 14 bases, leaving 1 base not matched to a gene. The CDR3, as DNA: TGCAGTGCTAAGGGACTAGCGGAGTTCTTC. This gives the protein CSAKGLAEFF.

This clonotype has ten or more counts. The chain combines TRBV20-1 with TRBJ1-6; D is undetermined. The CDR3 is 13 amino acids. V was clipped by 5 bases and J by 10 bases, with 15 bases between them. Germline CDR1 reads DFQATT; CDR2 reads SNEGSKA (reference sequence). CDR3 sequence: CSAPETLGSPLHF. In nucleotides, the CDR3 is TGCAGTGCTCCCGAGACCCTGGGGTCACCCCTCCACTTT.

The chain recombines TRBV12-3 or TRBV12-4 with TRBJ1-5; D remains unclear. The CDR3 has 14 residues. V was cut by 2 bases and J by 7 bases, with 12 bases left in between. CDR3 loop: CASSLPSRSQPQHF. The CDR3 nucleotides are TGTGCCAGCAGTTTACCCAGTAGATCGCAGCCCCAGCATTTT.

V gene TRBV5-6 combines with J gene TRBJ2-5; tentatively, D is TRBD1 (6 bases). With 0 bases removed from V and 2 bases from J, the gap between germline ends came to 14 bases. Per germline, CDR1 SGHDT and CDR2 YYEEEE. The CDR3 is made up of 16 amino acids. This CDR3 is CASSLAQGTGQETQYF. In DNA, the CDR3 is TGTGCCAGCAGCTTGGCCCAGGGGACGGGTCAAGAGACCCAGTACTTC. The full variable domain, completed using reference TRBV5-6 and TRBJ2-5, is DAGVTQSPTHLIKTRGQQVTLRCSPKSGHDTVSWYQQALGQGPQFIFQYYEEEERQRGNFPDRFSGHQFPNYSSELNVNALLLGDSALYLCASSLAQGTGQETQYFGPGTRLLVL.

This clonotype was counted only a few times. The V and J genes are TRBV14 and TRBJ2-3; 8 positions match TRBD1. Germline V lookup: CDR1 SGHDN, CDR2 FVKESK. This CDR3 region has 14 residues. V lost 5 bases and J lost 7; bases outside the gene matches: 8. In nucleotides, the CDR3 is TGTGCCAGCAGCGCCGGGACAGGATTTTATACGCAGTATTTT. Residues: CASSAGTGFYTQYF. The full variable domain, in which reference TRBV14 and TRBJ2-3 provide the parts outside the CDR3, is EAGVTQFPSHSVIEKGQTVTLRCDPISGHDNLYWYRRVMGKEIKFLLHFVKESKQDESGMPNNRFLAERTGGTYSTLKVQPAELEDSGVYFCASSAGTGFYTQYFGPGTRLTVL.

This chain uses TRBV18 with TRBJ1-1; tentatively, D is TRBD1 (5 bases). Deletions cut 1 base from V and 6 bases from J, with 12 bases between. The CDR3 is made up of 14 amino acids. Germline V gene data show CDR1 as KGHSH and CDR2 as LQKENI. As DNA, the CDR3 is TGTGCCAGCTCACCACGAGGGGTGGGCGCTGAAGCTTTCTTT. This codes for CASSPRGVGAEAFF.

This clonotype was seen a handful of times. The chain joins TRBV7-2 to TRBJ2-1, with D tentatively TRBD1 (5 bases). From germline, CDR1 is SGHTA and CDR2 FQGNSA. The V gene lost 10 bases and the J gene lost 5 bases, with 15 bases spanning the gap. The CDR3 contains 13 residues. This CDR3 is CANGKPRDNEQFF. The CDR3 bases are TGTGCCAATGGGAAACCCAGGGACAATGAGCAGTTCTTC.

The rearrangement joins TRBV7-2 to TRBJ2-1, with 9 bases identical to TRBD2. V shed 5 bases, J shed 7 bases, and the junction held 9 bases outside the gene matches. Germline lookup yields CDR1 SGHTA and CDR2 FQGNSA. The CDR3 is 15 amino acids. This CDR3 reads CASSPGLANSNEQFF. CDR3 nucleotides: TGTGCCAGCAGCCCCGGACTAGCGAATTCGAATGAGCAGTTCTTC.

A few counts support this clonotype. The chain is built from TRBV6-1 and TRBJ1-2, with 7 bases fitting TRBD1. The junction had 9 bases not matched to a gene; V was cut back by 5 bases and J by 3 bases. This CDR3 is built from 15 residues. CDR1 and CDR2 from the germline V gene are MNHNS and SASEGT. CDR3 sequence reads: CASSRSGTGDYGYTF. CDR3 nucleotide sequence: TGTGCCAGCAGTCGCAGCGGAACAGGGGACTATGGCTACACCTTC.

In this sample, this clonotype turned up many times. The chain recombines TRBV6-2 or TRBV6-3 with TRBJ2-7; D not certain. The CDR3 has 12 amino acids. Per germline, CDR1 MNHEY and CDR2 SVGEGT. With 2 bases removed from V and 2 bases from J, the gap between germline ends came to 4 bases. The CDR3 DNA follows: TGTGCCAGCAGTTACGGTCCCTACGAGCAGTACTTC. Protein product: CASSYGPYEQYF.

This clonotype was seen just once. The chain is built from TRBV12-5 and TRBJ2-1; perhaps TRBD1 as D (5 bases). This CDR3 has 13 amino acids. The ends were cut back, 5 bases at V and 5 bases at J, with 10 bases in the middle. CDR1 is LGHNT and CDR2 is FRNRAP in the germline V gene. The CDR3 region has the DNA TGTGCTAGTGGTCCCCCGACAGACAATGAGCAGTTCTTC. Translated, it gives CASGPPTDNEQFF.

This clonotype was seen a few times. The V gene is TRBV28, the J gene TRBJ2-5; a possible D gene is TRBD2 (5 bases). The V gene's germline CDR1 is MDHEN and CDR2 SYDVKM. The CDR3 is made up of 17 amino acids. Trimming left V 5 bases short and J 2 bases short, with 21 bases between. The CDR3 loop reads CASSTPGLSRDQETQYF. DNA for the CDR3: TGTGCCAGCAGTACCCCCGGACTGTCTCGGGATCAAGAGACCCAGTACTTC.

This clonotype was found a few times. The V call is TRBV7-2, the J call TRBJ2-5, with TRBD2 matching 8 bases. Germline values: CDR1 SGHTA, CDR2 FQGNSA. This CDR3 is built from 13 residues. Trimming cost V 5 bases and J 5 bases; bases outside gene matches: 4. CDR3 amino acids: CASSREGWETQYF. In DNA, the CDR3 is TGTGCCAGCAGCCGGGAGGGCTGGGAGACCCAGTACTTC.

There are a few counts of this clonotype. The chain has TRBV3-1 and TRBJ2-5, with a possible D match to TRBD1 (5 bases). Trimming pared 6 bases from V and 3 bases from J, leaving 14 bases between. This CDR3 spans 14 amino acids. In germline, CDR1 is LGHDT, CDR2 YNNKEL (reference sequence). Here the CDR3 reads CASSPKTEEETQYF. The CDR3 nucleotides read TGTGCCAGCAGTCCAAAGACAGAAGAAGAGACCCAGTACTTC.

Many counts were recorded for this clonotype. V is TRBV25-1 and J is TRBJ1-2; D call uncertain. With 6 bases removed from V and 8 bases from J, the gap between germline ends came to 13 bases. This CDR3 region has 12 residues. CDR1 MGHDK and CDR2 SYGVNS come from the germline V gene. The CDR3 DNA is TGTGCCAGCAGAAGGGCTTTCGGAGGCTACACCTTC. Translated: CASRRAFGGYTF.

As regards this clonotype: The junction and the germline gene differ at one end; a read error may be behind it. V usage is TRBV28 and J usage is TRBJ2-3; the D call may be TRBD1 or TRBD2 (5 bases each). The CDR3 is 16 residues long. Germline CDR1 is MDHEN and CDR2 is SYDVKM. The CDR3 DNA reads TGCGCCAGCAGCCAAGACTGGGCAGGGAGAGCAGATACGCAGTATTTT. Translation gives CASSQDWAGRADTQYF.

This clonotype was seen more than once but under ten times. DNA for the CDR3: TGCGCCAGCACCATGGCGGGGTATGGCTACACCTTC. Protein: CASTMAGYGYTF. The chain couples TRBV5-1 to TRBJ1-2; D is undetermined. V gave up 6 bases and J gave up 5 bases, with 11 bases separating them. From germline, CDR1 is SGHRS and CDR2 YFSETQ. The length of the CDR3 is 12 residues.

About this clonotype itself: A junction end diverges from the germline sequence, so it may reflect a read error. The rearrangement links TRBV20-1 to TRBJ2-4; TRBD1 matches at 8 bases. The CDR3 has 13 residues. The germline CDR1 and CDR2 sequences are DFQATT and SNEGSKA (reference sequence). CDR3: CSAKDRAKNIQDF. The DNA for the CDR3 is TGCAGTGCTAAGGACAGGGCCAAAAACATTCAGGACTTC.